This TCR beta chain was documented in a study of blood T cells in healthy people across ages. Germline CDR1 is DFQATT and CDR2 is SNEGSKA (reference sequence). The CDR3 length is 14 residues. The ends lost 6 bases at V and 3 bases at J; junction bases unmatched: 8. A second roughly 7 to 12 cycle PCR used barcoded and J-beta primers. Each TCR beta cDNA got a 12-nucleotide random molecular identifier. From the 5' RACE reads, TCRdb called clonotypes with MiXCR, one entry per CDR3 protein. The sample holds 550,000 to 750,000 distinct CDR3 sequences, 20% to 25% seen once. This clonotype was seen only a few times. Its antigen is undetermined. For every donor, a draw yielded around 10 milliliters of peripheral blood. Study-wide findings and caveats: Long-lived and aged donors differed, with more naive CD4+ cells and higher diversity in the long-lived. Unknown donor CMV status possibly confounded expanded clonotype changes.

The rearrangement uses TRBV20-1 and TRBJ2-5; 9 bases map to TRBD2. The TCR comes from a man between 65 and 85 years old in good health. Sequenced sample: blood. The chain's CDR3 is CSATPGTSKETQYF. The CDR3 coding sequence is TGCAGTGCAACTCCCGGGACTAGCAAAGAGACCCAGTACTTC.